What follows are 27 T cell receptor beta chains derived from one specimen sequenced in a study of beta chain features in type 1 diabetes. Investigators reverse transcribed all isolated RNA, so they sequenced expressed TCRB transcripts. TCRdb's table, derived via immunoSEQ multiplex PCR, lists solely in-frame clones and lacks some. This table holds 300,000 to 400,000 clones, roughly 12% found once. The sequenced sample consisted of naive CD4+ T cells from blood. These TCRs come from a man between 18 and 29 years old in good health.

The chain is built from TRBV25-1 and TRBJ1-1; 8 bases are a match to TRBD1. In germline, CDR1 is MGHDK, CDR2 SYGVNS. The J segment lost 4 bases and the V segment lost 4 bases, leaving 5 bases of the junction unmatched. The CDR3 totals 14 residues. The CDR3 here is CASSGTGLVTEAFF. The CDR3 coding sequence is TGTGCCAGCAGTGGGACAGGGTTGGTCACTGAAGCTTTCTTT.

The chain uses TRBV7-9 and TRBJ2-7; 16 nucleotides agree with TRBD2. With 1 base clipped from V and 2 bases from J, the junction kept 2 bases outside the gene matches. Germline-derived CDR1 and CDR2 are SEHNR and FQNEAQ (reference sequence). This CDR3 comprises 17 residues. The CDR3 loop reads CASSLVGTSGRAYEQYF. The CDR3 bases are TGTGCCAGCAGCTTAGTTGGGACTAGCGGGAGGGCCTACGAGCAGTACTTC.

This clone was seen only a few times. Here the CDR3 reads CASSLEQGLYEQYF. CDR3 coding DNA: TGCGCCAGCAGCTTAGAACAGGGCCTCTACGAGCAGTACTTC. The rearrangement uses TRBV5-1 and TRBJ2-7, with D possibly matching TRBD1 (6 bases). CDR1 SGHRS and CDR2 YFSETQ come from the germline V gene. V lost 2 bases, J lost 3 bases, and 12 bases lay in between. The CDR3 spans 14 residues.

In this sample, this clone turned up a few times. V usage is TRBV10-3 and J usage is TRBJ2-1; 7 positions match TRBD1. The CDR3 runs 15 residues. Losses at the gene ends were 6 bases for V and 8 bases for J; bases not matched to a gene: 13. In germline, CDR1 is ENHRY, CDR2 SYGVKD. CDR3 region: CAISDTGTDKDEQFF. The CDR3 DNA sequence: TGTGCCATCAGCGACACCGGGACAGACAAGGATGAGCAGTTCTTC.

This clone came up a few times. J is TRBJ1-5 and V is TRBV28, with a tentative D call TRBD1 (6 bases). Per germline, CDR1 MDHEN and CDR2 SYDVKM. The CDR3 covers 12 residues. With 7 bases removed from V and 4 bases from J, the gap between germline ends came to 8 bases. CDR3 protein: CASTGTNQPQHF. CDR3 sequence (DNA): TGTGCCAGCACAGGGACAAATCAGCCCCAGCATTTT.

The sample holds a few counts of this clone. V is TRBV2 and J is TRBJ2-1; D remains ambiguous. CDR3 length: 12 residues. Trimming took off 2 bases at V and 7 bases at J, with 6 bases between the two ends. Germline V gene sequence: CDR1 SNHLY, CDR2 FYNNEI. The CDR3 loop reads CASSELRNEQFF. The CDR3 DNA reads TGTGCCAGCAGTGAACTACGAAATGAGCAGTTCTTC.

CDR3 in amino acids: CASSYAGQGTYNEQFF. The CDR3 DNA reads TGTGCCAGCAGTTACGCAGGACAGGGGACCTACAATGAGCAGTTCTTC. The J gene is TRBJ2-1, the V gene TRBV6-5; 9 bases fit TRBD1. This CDR3 is 16 amino acids long. Germline loops: CDR1 MNHEY, CDR2 SVGAGI. V shed 2 bases, J shed 2 bases, and the junction held 4 bases outside the gene matches.

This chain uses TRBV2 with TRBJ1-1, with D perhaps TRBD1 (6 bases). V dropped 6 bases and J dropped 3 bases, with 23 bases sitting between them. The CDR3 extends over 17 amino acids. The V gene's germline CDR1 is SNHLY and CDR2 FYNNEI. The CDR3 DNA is TGTGCCAGCAGGACAGACCGGGACATAAACGTTGACACTGAAGCTTTCTTT. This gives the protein CASRTDRDINVDTEAFF.

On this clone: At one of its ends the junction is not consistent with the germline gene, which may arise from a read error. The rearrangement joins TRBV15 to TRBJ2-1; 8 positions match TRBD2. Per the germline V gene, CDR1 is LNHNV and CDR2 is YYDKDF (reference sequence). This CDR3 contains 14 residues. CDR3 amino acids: CATSRGERAGVGVF. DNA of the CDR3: TGTGCCACCAGCAGAGGCGAGAGAGCGGGAGTTGGGGTCTTC.

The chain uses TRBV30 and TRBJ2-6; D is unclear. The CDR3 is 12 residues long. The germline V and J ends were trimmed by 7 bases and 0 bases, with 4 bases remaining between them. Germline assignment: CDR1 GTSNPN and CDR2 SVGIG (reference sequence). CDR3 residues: CASSSGANVLTF. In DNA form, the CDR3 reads TGTGCCTCCAGCTCTGGGGCCAACGTCCTGACTTTC.

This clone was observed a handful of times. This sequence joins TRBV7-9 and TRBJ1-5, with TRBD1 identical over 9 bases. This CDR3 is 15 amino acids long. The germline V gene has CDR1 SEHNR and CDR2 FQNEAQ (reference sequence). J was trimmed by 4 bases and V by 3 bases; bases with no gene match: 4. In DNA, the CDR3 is TGTGCCAGCAGCTTGGGGGACAGGGCTAATCAGCCCCAGCATTTT. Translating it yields CASSLGDRANQPQHF.

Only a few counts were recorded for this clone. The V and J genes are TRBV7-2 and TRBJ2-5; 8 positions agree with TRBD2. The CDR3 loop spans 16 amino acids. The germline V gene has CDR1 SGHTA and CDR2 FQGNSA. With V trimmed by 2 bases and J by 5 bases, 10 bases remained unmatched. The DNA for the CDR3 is TGTGCCAGCAGCTTAAATGGGCGGCTAGCGGGTGAGACCCAGTACTTC. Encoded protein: CASSLNGRLAGETQYF.

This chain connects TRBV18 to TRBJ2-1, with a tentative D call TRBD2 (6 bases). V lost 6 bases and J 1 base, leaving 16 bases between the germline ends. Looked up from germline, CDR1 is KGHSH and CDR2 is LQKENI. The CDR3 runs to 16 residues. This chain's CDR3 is CASSPTRGSSYNEQFF. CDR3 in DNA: TGTGCCAGCTCCCCGACTAGGGGAAGTTCCTACAATGAGCAGTTCTTC.

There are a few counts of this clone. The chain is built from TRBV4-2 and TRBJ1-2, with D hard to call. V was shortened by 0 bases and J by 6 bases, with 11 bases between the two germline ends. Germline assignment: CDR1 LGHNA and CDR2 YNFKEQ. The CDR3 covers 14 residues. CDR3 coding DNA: TGTGCCAGCAGCCAAGAGTTCGGAGGAAATGGCTACACCTTC. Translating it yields CASSQEFGGNGYTF.

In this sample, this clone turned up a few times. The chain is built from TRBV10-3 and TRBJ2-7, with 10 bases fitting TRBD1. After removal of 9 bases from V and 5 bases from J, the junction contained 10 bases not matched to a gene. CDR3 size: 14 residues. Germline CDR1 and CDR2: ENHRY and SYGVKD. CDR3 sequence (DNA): TGTGCCATGAAGGGGACAGGGGTTGTCGACGAGCAGTACTTC. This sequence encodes CAMKGTGVVDEQYF.

The CDR3 here is CASGTGVDSSYGYTF. In DNA form, the CDR3 reads TGTGCCAGCGGGACAGGGGTTGATAGTAGCTATGGCTACACCTTC. This rearrangement joins TRBV28 to TRBJ1-2, with 10 nucleotides matching TRBD1. CDR3 length: 15 amino acids. V gave up 8 bases and J gave up 4 bases; unmatched junction bases: 10. Germline CDR1 MDHEN, CDR2 SYDVKM.

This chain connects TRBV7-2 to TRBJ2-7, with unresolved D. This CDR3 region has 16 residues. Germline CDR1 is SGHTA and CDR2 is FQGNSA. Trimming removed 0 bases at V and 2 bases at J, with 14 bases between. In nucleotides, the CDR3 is TGTGCCAGCAGCTTAGCAGTGGCCCCCCAACCCTACGAGCAGTACTTC. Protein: CASSLAVAPQPYEQYF. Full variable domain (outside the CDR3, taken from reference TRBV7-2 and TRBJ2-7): GAGVSQSPSNKVTEKGKDVELRCDPISGHTALYWYRQSLGQGLEFLIYFQGNSAPDKSGLPSDRFSAERTGGSVSTLTIQRTQQEDSAVYLCASSLAVAPQPYEQYFGPGTRLTVT.

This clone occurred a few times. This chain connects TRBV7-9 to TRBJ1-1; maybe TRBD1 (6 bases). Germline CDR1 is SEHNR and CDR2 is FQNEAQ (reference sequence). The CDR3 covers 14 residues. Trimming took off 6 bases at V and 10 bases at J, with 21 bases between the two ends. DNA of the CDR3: TGTGCCAGCAGTTCGATCGGACAGCGCCAGGGAGCTTTCTTT. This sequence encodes CASSSIGQRQGAFF.

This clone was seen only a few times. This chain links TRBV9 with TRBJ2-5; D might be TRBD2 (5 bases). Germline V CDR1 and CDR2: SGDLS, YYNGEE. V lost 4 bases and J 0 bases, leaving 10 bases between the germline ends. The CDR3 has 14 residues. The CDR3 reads CASSLDGNQETQYF. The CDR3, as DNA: TGTGCCAGCAGCCTGGACGGGAACCAAGAGACCCAGTACTTC.

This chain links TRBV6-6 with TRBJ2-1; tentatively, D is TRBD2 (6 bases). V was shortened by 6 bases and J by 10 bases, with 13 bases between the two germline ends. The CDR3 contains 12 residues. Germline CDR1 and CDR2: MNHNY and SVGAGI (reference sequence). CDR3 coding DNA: TGTGCCAGCAGCCCACTAGCTCCCGAGCAGTTCTTC. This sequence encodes CASSPLAPEQFF.

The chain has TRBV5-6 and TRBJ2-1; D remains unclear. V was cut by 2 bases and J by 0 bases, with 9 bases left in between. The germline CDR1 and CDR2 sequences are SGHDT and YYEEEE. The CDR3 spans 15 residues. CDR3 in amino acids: CASSFGLSSYNEQFF. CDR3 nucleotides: TGTGCCAGCAGCTTTGGGCTTAGCTCCTACAATGAGCAGTTCTTC.

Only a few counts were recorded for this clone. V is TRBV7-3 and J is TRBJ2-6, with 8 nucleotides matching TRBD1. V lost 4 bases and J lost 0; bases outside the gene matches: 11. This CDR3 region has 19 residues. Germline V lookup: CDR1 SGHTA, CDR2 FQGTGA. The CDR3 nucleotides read TGTGCCAGCAGCTCTAAAGTCGGGACAGGTAGCTCTGGGGCCAACGTCCTGACTTTC. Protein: CASSSKVGTGSSGANVLTF.

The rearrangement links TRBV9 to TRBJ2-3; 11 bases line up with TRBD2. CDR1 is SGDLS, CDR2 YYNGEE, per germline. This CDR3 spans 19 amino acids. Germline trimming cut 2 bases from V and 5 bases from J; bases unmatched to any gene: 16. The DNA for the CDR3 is TGTGCCAGCAGCGTGTTAGCGGGAGGGCCCAGGAGCCTTCGAGATACGCAGTATTTT. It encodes CASSVLAGGPRSLRDTQYF.

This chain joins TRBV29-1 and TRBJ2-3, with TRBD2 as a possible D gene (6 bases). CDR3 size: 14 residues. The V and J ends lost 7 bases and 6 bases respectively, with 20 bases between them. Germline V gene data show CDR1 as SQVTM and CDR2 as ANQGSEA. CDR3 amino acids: CSALVRGGTDTQYF. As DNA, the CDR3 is TGCAGCGCCCTTGTACGGGGCGGGACTGATACGCAGTATTTT.

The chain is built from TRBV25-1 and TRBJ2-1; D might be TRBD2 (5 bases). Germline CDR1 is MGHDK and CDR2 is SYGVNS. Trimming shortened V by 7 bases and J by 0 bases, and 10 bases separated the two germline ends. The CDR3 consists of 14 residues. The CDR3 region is CASKRQGSYNEQFF. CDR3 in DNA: TGTGCCAGCAAGCGGCAAGGCTCCTACAATGAGCAGTTCTTC.

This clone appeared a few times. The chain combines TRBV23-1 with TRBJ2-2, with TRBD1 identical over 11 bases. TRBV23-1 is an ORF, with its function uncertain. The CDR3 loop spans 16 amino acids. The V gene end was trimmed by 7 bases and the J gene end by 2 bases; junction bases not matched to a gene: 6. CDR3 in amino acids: CASTQDRGHNTGELFF. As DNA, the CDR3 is TGCGCCAGCACCCAGGACAGGGGGCATAACACCGGGGAGCTGTTTTTT.

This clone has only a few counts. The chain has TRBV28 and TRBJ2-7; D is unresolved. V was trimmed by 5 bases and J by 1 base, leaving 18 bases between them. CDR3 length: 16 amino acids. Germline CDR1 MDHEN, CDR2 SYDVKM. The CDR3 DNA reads TGTGCCAGCAGTCCCTACGTGGCGACAAATTCCTACGAGCAGTACTTC. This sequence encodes CASSPYVATNSYEQYF.